This T cell receptor beta chain is drawn from a study of post-analysis software for immune sequencing data. The overall study: Included among the disease courses, which were recorded for the cohort, were relapsing-remitting, secondary progressive and progressive-relapsing multiple sclerosis.

The library was made from cDNA and included unique molecular identifiers. About half a million cDNA molecules were recovered from an input of about 0.9 to 10 million T cells. MiXCR was run by TCRdb on the PCR reads, yielding one entry per CDR3 protein. Of 450,000 to 650,000 distinct CDR3 sequences detected, 40% to 50% appear once; the ten largest clones hold about 1.8%. Points on this clonotype: The antigen is undetermined.

General study points: The study found significantly lower normalized Chao1 diversity in multiple sclerosis patients than in controls. Clustering by F measure revealed strong co-clustering among samples prepared together in one batch. Elevated frequency relative to controls characterized roughly 5 TRBV segments in patients, TRBV5-6, TRBV5-1 and TRBV20-1 among them.

After removal of 0 bases from V and 4 bases from J, the junction contained 5 bases not matched to a gene. The CDR3 has 16 residues. CDR1 is MGHRA, CDR2 YSYEKL, per germline. The sequence was collected from a girl aged 10 to 17 with multiple sclerosis. The sample taken for sequencing was blood. This chain links TRBV4-1 with TRBJ2-1, with 8 bases that match TRBD2. CDR3 bases: TGCGCCAGCAGCCAAGAAACAGCGGGAGTTTACAATGAGCAGTTCTTC. It codes for CASSQETAGVYNEQFF.